This T cell receptor (beta chain) was profiled in a study of blood T cells in healthy people across ages. Researchers report isolating at least 6 million PBMCs per sample. Between the trimmed V and J ends, which lost 0 bases and 1 base, there was a span of 8 bases. CDR3 size: 14 residues. Germline V gives CDR1 SGDLS, CDR2 YYNGEE. This clonotype appeared many times. A sample-barcoded 5' primer and a J-beta primer mix were used in a second PCR of about 7 to 11 cycles. TCRdb passed the 5' RACE reads through MiXCR, listing each CDR3 protein once. The profile covers 900,000 to 950,000 distinct CDR3 sequences, with 25% to 35% appearing a single time and more than 8.5% taken by the ten largest. This same sample was also part of a study on T cells of mothers and their children.

The chain employs TRBV9 and TRBJ2-7; no reliable D call. The source is a woman aged 40 to 50 in good health. The material sequenced was blood. CDR3 DNA: TGTGCCAGCAGCGTAGGAGGCTTTTCCTACGAGCAGTACTTC. Translation: CASSVGGFSYEQYF.